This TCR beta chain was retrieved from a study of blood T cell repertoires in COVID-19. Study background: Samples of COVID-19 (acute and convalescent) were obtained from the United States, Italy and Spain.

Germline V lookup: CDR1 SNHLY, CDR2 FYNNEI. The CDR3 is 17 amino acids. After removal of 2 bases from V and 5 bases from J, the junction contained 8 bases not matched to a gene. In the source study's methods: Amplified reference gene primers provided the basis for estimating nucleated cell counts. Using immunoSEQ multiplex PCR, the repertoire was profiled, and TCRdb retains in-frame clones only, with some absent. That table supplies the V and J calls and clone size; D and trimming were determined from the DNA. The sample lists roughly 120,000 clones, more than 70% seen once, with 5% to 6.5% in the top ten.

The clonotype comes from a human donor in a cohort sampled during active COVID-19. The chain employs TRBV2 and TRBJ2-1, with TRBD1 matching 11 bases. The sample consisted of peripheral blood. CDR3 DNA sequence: TGTGCCAGCAGTGAAAAGCAACTGGGACAGGGGGACAATGAGCAGTTCTTC. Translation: CASSEKQLGQGDNEQFF.